This TCR beta chain was captured by sequencing in a study of identical twins. From germline, CDR1 is SSHAT and CDR2 FNYEAQ (reference sequence). Trimming removed 7 bases at V and 9 bases at J, with 13 bases between. The length of the CDR3 is 12 residues. This clonotype was picked up many times. Its antigen is undetermined. One entry per CDR3 protein, called by TCRdb with MiXCR from the 5' RACE reads. The table records about 890,000 distinct CDR3 sequences, 12% of them present only once. Study observations and caveats: Models underestimated how often monozygotic twins shared out-of-frame TCR alpha. Insertion counts were lower in abundant cord blood beta clonotypes, a trend that memory repertoires did not show.

This same sample was also part of a study on yellow fever vaccine responses in identical twins.

The chain joins TRBV7-7 to TRBJ2-1, with D perhaps TRBD1 (6 bases). The receptor comes from a woman aged 18-29 years in good health. Sequencing was done on a sample of PBMCs. DNA of the CDR3: TGTGCCAGCAACCCGACAGGTCGTGAGCAGTTCTTC. Its translation: CASNPTGREQFF.